This TCR beta chain comes out of a study of OX40 agonist ivuxolimab in advanced cancers. Repertoires were generated with immunoSEQ multiplex PCR, while TCRdb's copy carries only in-frame clones and drops some. The sample holds about 17,000 clones, 80% to 90% seen once. J was trimmed by 5 bases and V by 1 base; bases with no gene match: 7. Looked up from germline, CDR1 is SGHTA and CDR2 is FQGNSA. The CDR3 covers 15 residues. The sequenced sample was CD4+ or CD8+ T cells sorted from blood, obtained in a trial of the OX40 agonist ivuxolimab. The clonotype was recovered from an adult with an advanced solid tumor such as melanoma, head and neck, liver or kidney cancer. The chain joins TRBV7-2 to TRBJ2-7; 8 bases agree with TRBD1. CDR3 region: CASSLGTGYINEQYF. DNA of the CDR3: TGTGCCAGCAGCTTAGGGACAGGGTACATCAACGAGCAGTACTTC.